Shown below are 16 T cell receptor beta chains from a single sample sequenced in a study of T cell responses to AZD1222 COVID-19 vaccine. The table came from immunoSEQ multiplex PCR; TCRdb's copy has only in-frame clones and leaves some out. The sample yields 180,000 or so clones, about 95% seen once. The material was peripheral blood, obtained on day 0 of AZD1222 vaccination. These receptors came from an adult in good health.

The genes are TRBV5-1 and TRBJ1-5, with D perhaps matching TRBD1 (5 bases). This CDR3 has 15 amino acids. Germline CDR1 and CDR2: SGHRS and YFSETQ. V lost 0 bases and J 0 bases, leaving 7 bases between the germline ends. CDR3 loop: CASSLGDASNQPQHF. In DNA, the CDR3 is TGCGCCAGCAGCTTGGGGGACGCTAGCAATCAGCCCCAGCATTTT.

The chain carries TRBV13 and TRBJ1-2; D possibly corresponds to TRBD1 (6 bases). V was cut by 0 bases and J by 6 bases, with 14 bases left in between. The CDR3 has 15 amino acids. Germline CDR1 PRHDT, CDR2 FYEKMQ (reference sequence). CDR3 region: CASSLGREWDNGYTF. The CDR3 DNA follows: TGTGCCAGCAGCTTAGGCCGGGAGTGGGACAATGGCTACACCTTC.

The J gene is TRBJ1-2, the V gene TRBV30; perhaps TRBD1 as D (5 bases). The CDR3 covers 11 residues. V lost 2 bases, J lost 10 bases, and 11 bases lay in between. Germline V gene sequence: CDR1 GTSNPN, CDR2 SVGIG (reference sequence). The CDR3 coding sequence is TGTGCCTGGAGTCTGGGGGGGGACTACACCTTC. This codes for CAWSLGGDYTF.

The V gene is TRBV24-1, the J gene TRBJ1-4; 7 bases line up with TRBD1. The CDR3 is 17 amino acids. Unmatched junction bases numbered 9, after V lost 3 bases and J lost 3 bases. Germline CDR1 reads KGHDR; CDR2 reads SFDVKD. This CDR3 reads CATSDGGRGGPNEKLFF. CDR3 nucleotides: TGTGCCACCAGTGATGGTGGCAGGGGGGGGCCTAATGAAAAACTGTTTTTT.

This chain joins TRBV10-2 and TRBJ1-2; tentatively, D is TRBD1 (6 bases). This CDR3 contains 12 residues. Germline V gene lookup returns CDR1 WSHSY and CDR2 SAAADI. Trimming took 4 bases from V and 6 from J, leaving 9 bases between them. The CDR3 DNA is TGCGCCAGCAGTGCAGGGGTTCATGGCTACACCTTC. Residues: CASSAGVHGYTF.

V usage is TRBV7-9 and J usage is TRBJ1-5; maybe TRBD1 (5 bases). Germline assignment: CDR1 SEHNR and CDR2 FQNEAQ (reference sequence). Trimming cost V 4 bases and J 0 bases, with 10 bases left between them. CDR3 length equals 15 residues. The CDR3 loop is CASSSDTYSNQPQHF. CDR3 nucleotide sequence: TGTGCCAGCAGCTCGGACACGTATAGCAATCAGCCCCAGCATTTT.

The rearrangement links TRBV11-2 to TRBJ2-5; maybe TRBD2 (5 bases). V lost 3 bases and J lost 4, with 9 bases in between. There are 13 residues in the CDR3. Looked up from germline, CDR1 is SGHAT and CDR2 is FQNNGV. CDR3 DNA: TGTGCCAGCAGCTTCCGAGGGCGAGAGACCCAGTACTTC. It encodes CASSFRGRETQYF.

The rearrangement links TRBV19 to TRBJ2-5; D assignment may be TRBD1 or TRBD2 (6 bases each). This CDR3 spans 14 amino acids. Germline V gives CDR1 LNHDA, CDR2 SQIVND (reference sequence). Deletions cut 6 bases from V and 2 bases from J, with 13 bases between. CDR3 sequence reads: CASSLGGLQETQYF. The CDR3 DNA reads TGTGCCAGTAGCCTAGGGGGGTTACAAGAGACCCAGTACTTC.

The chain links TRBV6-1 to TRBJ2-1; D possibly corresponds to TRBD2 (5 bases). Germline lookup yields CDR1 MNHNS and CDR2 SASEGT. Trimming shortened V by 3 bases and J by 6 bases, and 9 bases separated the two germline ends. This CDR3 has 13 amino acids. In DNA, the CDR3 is TGTGCCAGCAGTGATGGGGAGTTCAATGAGCAGTTCTTC. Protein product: CASSDGEFNEQFF.

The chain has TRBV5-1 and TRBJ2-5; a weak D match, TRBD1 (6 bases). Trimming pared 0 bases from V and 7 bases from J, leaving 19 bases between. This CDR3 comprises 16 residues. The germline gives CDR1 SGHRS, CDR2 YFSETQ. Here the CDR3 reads CASSLAPDRTGRTQYF. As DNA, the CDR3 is TGCGCCAGCAGCTTGGCTCCCGACAGGACGGGACGGACCCAGTACTTC.

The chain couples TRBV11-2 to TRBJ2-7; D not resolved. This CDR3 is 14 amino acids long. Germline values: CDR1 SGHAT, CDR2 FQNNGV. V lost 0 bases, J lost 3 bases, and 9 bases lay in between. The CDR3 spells CASSLDGRHYEQYF. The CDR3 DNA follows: TGTGCCAGCAGCTTAGATGGTCGTCACTACGAGCAGTACTTC.

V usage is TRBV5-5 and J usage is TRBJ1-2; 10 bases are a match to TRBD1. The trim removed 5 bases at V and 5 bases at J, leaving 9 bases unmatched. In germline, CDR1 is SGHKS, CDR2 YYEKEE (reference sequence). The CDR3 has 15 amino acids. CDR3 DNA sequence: TGTGCCAGCAGTCCGGGACAGGGGAGGTTTTATGGCTACACCTTC. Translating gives CASSPGQGRFYGYTF.

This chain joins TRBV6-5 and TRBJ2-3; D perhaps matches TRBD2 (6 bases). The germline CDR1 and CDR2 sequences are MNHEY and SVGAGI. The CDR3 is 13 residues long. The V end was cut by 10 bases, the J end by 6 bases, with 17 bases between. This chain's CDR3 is CATFSHGGDTQYF. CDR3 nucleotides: TGTGCCACCTTCTCCCACGGGGGTGATACGCAGTATTTT.

The CDR3 DNA reads as TGTGCCAGCAGCTCCTGCGGGATTCAAACCTCGGAGCAGTTCTTC. It yields the protein CASSSCGIQTSEQFF. The chain uses TRBV7-8 and TRBJ2-1, with D tentatively TRBD2 (6 bases). V lost 4 bases and J lost 10, with 20 bases in between. This CDR3 region has 15 residues. Germline values: CDR1 SGHVS, CDR2 FQNEAQ.

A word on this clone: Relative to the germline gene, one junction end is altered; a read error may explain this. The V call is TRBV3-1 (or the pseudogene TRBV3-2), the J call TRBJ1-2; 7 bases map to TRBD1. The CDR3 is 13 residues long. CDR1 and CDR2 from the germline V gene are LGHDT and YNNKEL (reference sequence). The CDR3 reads CASGQDRAYGYTF. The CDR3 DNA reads TGTGCCAGCGGCCAAGACAGGGCGTATGGCTACACCTTC.

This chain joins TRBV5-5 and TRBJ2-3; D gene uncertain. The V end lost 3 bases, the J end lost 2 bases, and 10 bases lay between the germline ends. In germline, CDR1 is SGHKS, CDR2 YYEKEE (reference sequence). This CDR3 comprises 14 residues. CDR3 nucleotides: TGTGCCAGCAGCTACGGACGTTCCACAGATACGCAGTATTTT. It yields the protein CASSYGRSTDTQYF.